The 9 T cell receptor beta chains below come from one sample, sequenced in a study of blood T cell repertoires in COVID-19. Only in-frame clones appear in the TCRdb table, and some are missing; sequencing was by immunoSEQ multiplex PCR. The sample has around 330,000 clones; roughly 85% are singletons. The sample taken for sequencing was PBMCs or T cells enriched from blood (not recorded which). These receptors were taken from a woman aged 30 to 39 who had been exposed to COVID-19.

The chain is built from TRBV7-2 and TRBJ1-2; TRBD1 agrees at 8 bases. The junction had 9 bases not matched to a gene; V was cut back by 1 base and J by 8 bases. Germline values: CDR1 SGHTA, CDR2 FQGNSA. The CDR3 runs 15 residues. CDR3 nucleotides: TGTGCCAGCAGCTTAGAGTGGACAGGGATTTTGGGCTACACCTTC. Translated, it gives CASSLEWTGILGYTF. The variable domain in full, completed from reference TRBV7-2 and TRBJ1-2, reads GAGVSQSPSNKVTEKGKDVELRCDPISGHTALYWYRQSLGQGLEFLIYFQGNSAPDKSGLPSDRFSAERTGGSVSTLTIQRTQQEDSAVYLCASSLEWTGILGYTFGSGTRLTVV.

The V gene is TRBV28, the J gene TRBJ2-1; D is ambiguous. CDR1 is MDHEN and CDR2 is SYDVKM in the germline V gene. Trimming left V 5 bases short and J 13 bases short, with 15 bases between. The CDR3 has 12 amino acids. CDR3 nucleotides: TGTGCCAGCAGTCCCCTAGAAGGATTCCAGTTCTTC. This codes for CASSPLEGFQFF.

V is TRBV30 and J is TRBJ1-6; TRBD1 matches at 9 bases. This CDR3 has 13 residues. V lost 1 base, J lost 8 bases, and 0 bases stayed unmatched. Germline loops: CDR1 GTSNPN, CDR2 SVGIG (reference sequence). The CDR3 DNA follows: TGTGCCTGGAGTGGGACAGGGGATTCACCCCTCCACTTT. Translating gives CAWSGTGDSPLHF.

This chain connects TRBV5-1 to TRBJ2-1; a weak D match, TRBD1 (5 bases). The germline V and J ends were trimmed by 0 bases and 0 bases, with 16 bases remaining between them. Germline V CDR1 and CDR2: SGHRS, YFSETQ. This CDR3 region has 18 residues. The CDR3 DNA reads TGCGCCAGCAGCTTGGGGCCCCAGGGAAGGAGCTCCTACAATGAGCAGTTCTTC. Residues: CASSLGPQGRSSYNEQFF.

The V and J genes are TRBV28 and TRBJ1-2; D is perhaps TRBD1 (5 bases). CDR3 length equals 14 residues. Germline CDR1 reads MDHEN; CDR2 reads SYDVKM. The V end lost 1 base, the J end lost 4 bases, and 10 bases lay between the germline ends. The CDR3 protein is CASSLYQGGYGYTF. For the CDR3, the DNA is TGTGCCAGCAGTTTATATCAGGGCGGCTATGGCTACACCTTC.

The chain employs TRBV3-1 (or the pseudogene TRBV3-2) and TRBJ1-5; possible D gene TRBD1, 6 bases. Per the germline V gene, CDR1 is LGHDT and CDR2 is YNNKEL (reference sequence). This CDR3 region has 15 residues. V was pared by 1 base and J by 6 bases, with 13 bases between. For the CDR3, the DNA is TGTGCCAGCAGCCAAGGTCGGGGGGCGTCTCAGCCCCAGCATTTT. It encodes CASSQGRGASQPQHF.

In its sample, this clone was seen once. The V call is TRBV9, the J call TRBJ1-2; D unresolved. V was pared by 2 bases and J by 4 bases, with 15 bases between. The CDR3 totals 15 residues. Germline values: CDR1 SGDLS, CDR2 YYNGEE. CDR3 nucleotides: TGTGCCAGCAGCGTGAGTCAGGCAACTCCCTATGGCTACACCTTC. It is translated as CASSVSQATPYGYTF.

DNA for the CDR3: TGTGCCAGCAGCGTAGATTCGGGACAGATCGATGGCTACACCTTC. It codes for CASSVDSGQIDGYTF. This sequence joins TRBV9 and TRBJ1-2, with TRBD1 matching 7 bases. Germline V gene lookup returns CDR1 SGDLS and CDR2 YYNGEE. V dropped 0 bases and J dropped 6; count of bases not matched to a gene: 8. The CDR3 loop spans 15 amino acids.

The chain couples TRBV7-9 to TRBJ2-1, with a weak D call TRBD2 (6 bases). Germline V CDR1 and CDR2: SEHNR, FQNEAQ (reference sequence). The ends were cut back, 4 bases at V and 2 bases at J, with 15 bases in the middle. This CDR3 region has 16 residues. Written as DNA, the CDR3 is TGTGCCAGCAGCTCTATGGGACTGCCAACCTACAATGAGCAGTTCTTC. Its protein product is CASSSMGLPTYNEQFF.